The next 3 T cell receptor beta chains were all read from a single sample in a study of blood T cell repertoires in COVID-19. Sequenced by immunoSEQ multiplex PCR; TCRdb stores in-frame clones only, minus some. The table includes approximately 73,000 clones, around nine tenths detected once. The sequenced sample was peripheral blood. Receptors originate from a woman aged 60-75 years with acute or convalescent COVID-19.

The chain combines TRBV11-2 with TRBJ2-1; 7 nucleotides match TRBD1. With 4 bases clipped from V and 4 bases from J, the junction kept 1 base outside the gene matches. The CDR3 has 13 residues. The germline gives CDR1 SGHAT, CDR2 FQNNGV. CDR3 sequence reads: CASSSTGYNEQFF. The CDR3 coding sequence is TGTGCCAGCAGCTCGACAGGGTACAATGAGCAGTTCTTC.

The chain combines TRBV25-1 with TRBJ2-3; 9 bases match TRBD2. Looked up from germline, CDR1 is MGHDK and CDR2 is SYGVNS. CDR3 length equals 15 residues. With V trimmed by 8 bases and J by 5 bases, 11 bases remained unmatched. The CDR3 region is CASANSGSGGDTQYF. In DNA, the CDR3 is TGTGCCAGCGCCAATAGCGGGAGTGGGGGAGATACGCAGTATTTT.

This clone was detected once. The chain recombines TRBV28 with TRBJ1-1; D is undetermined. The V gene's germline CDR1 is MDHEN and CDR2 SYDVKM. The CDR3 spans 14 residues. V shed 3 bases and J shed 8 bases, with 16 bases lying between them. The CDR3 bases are TGTGCCAGCAGTTTGCGAGGGCTGAGGGCCGAAGCTTTCTTT. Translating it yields CASSLRGLRAEAFF. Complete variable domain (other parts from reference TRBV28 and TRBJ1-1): DVKVTQSSRYLVKRTGEKVFLECVQDMDHENMFWYRQDPGLGLRLIYFSYDVKMKEKGDIPEGYSVSREKKERFSLILESASTNQTSMYLCASSLRGLRAEAFFGQGTRLTVV.